Presented here are 8 T cell receptor beta chains from one specimen sequenced in a study of vaccination effects on CD4 cells after COVID-19. Only in-frame clones appear in the TCRdb table, and some are missing; sequencing was by immunoSEQ multiplex PCR. The repertoire holds roughly 23,000 clones, with 68% as singletons. With the ViraFEST assay, the study expanded antigen-specific CD4+ T cells using viral peptide pools, then sequenced them. Cells that had been cultured for 10 days were the source of isolated CD4+ T cells. Nucleocapsid antibody tests were negative, and the vaccine recipients had no prior SARS-CoV-2 infection. These receptors have no identified antigens. This specimen consisted of CD4+ T cells from PBMCs cultured with HCoV-NL63 spike peptides, obtained before COVID-19 vaccination. The receptors were gathered from a human donor who received a COVID-19 vaccine.

In its sample, this clone was seen a few times. The chain combines TRBV2 with TRBJ1-6, with D tentatively TRBD1 (5 bases). Germline CDR1 and CDR2: SNHLY and FYNNEI. The CDR3 is 14 amino acids. V gave up 7 bases and J gave up 3 bases, with 10 bases separating them. CDR3 coding DNA: TGTGCCAGCATCAACAGGATCTATAATTCACCCCTCCACTTT. Amino acid sequence: CASINRIYNSPLHF.

This rearrangement joins TRBV5-4 to TRBJ1-6; weak D call: TRBD1 (6 bases). CDR1 SGHNT and CDR2 YYREEE come from the germline V gene (reference sequence). V lost 0 bases, J lost 7 bases, and 11 bases lay in between. The length of the CDR3 is 15 residues. The CDR3 coding sequence is TGTGCCAGCAGCTTGGTAGGGACAACCAATTCACCCCTCCACTTT. It specifies CASSLVGTTNSPLHF.

This clone turned up a few times. This chain uses TRBV18 with TRBJ1-3; the D is unclear. CDR3 size: 16 residues. V was trimmed by 6 bases and J by 0 bases, leaving 15 bases between them. Germline CDR1 is KGHSH and CDR2 is LQKENI. CDR3 sequence: CASSWNTEFSGNTIYF. The CDR3 DNA follows: TGTGCCAGCTCCTGGAACACGGAGTTCTCTGGAAACACCATATATTTT.

This clone came up a few times. V and J are TRBV5-4 and TRBJ2-7, with 12 bases aligning to TRBD2. This CDR3 has 17 amino acids. Germline trimming cut 4 bases from V and 5 bases from J; bases unmatched to any gene: 13. CDR1 and CDR2 (germline): SGHNT, YYREEE (reference sequence). The CDR3 region has the DNA TGTGCCAGCAGCCCGCCCGGACTAGCGGGGAAAGTCCACGAGCAGTACTTC. Its translation is CASSPPGLAGKVHEQYF.

V gene TRBV5-4 combines with J gene TRBJ1-2; 11 bases line up with TRBD1. V shed 3 bases, J shed 3 bases, and the junction held 4 bases outside the gene matches. In germline, CDR1 is SGHNT, CDR2 YYREEE (reference sequence). The CDR3 is 15 amino acids. The CDR3 coding sequence is TGTGCCAGCAGCTCTTGGGGACAGGGGGACTATGGCTACACCTTC. Its translation: CASSSWGQGDYGYTF.

The V gene is TRBV27, the J gene TRBJ1-5; 7 bases line up with TRBD1. CDR3 length: 17 amino acids. Germline V gene data show CDR1 as MNHEY and CDR2 as SMNVEV (reference sequence). V was pared by 6 bases and J by 3 bases, with 14 bases of the junction left unmatched. Here the CDR3 reads CASRYNHTGVNNQPQHF. Here the CDR3 DNA reads TGTGCCAGCAGATACAACCATACAGGGGTAAACAATCAGCCCCAGCATTTT.

The chain is built from TRBV4-2 and TRBJ2-1; the D gene could be TRBD1 or TRBD2 (6 bases each). The germline V gene encodes CDR1 LGHNA and CDR2 YNFKEQ. Trimming removed 0 bases at V and 3 bases at J, with 18 bases between. This CDR3 spans 18 amino acids. In DNA form, the CDR3 reads TGTGCCAGCAGCCAAGATCTGGGGGGCCCCATCATCTACAATGAGCAGTTCTTC. Its protein is CASSQDLGGPIIYNEQFF.

The J gene is TRBJ1-2, the V gene TRBV3-1 (or the pseudogene TRBV3-2); no clear D. CDR3 length: 13 residues. The V end was cut by 2 bases, the J end by 6 bases, with 10 bases between. Germline values: CDR1 LGHDT, CDR2 YNNKEL (reference sequence). The CDR3 nucleotides read TGTGCCAGCAGCCAAAATGGACCGCATGGCTACACCTTC. Translation gives CASSQNGPHGYTF.